This is a list of T cell receptor beta chains from one sample in a study of T cells in Graves' hyperthyroidism and ophthalmopathy. In TCRdb, the multiplex PCR reads were re-called with MiXCR into one record per CDR3 protein. This table has a few hundred thousand distinct CDR3 sequences, less than 20% appearing once. Sequencing was performed on blood. Receptors originate from a woman younger than 30 with Graves' hyperthyroidism. Each CDR3 is given with its conserved first and last residue. D genes are given only for firm matches. Not every row has a clone size; where given, it reads once, few, many or a size class.

clone size	D gene	V gene	J gene	CDR3 DNA	CDR3 protein
.	.	TRBV2	TRBJ2-2	TGTGCCAGCAGTGACCGAACAGGGCTCACCGGGGAGCTGTTTTTT	CASSDRTGLTGELFF
many	TRBD2	TRBV4-1	TRBJ2-7	TGCGCCAGCAGCCAAGCGAGCGGGGGGGCAAAGGACGAGCAGTACTTC	CASSQASGGAKDEQYF
many	.	TRBV7-3	TRBJ2-3	TGTGCCAGCAGCTTAACTCCCGGACGTGCCCTAACAGATACGCAGTATTTT	CASSLTPGRALTDTQYF
many	.	TRBV20-1	TRBJ2-5	TGCAGTGCCCCAGGGGGTAGCGGCTACCAAGAGACCCAGTACTTC	CSAPGGSGYQETQYF
.	TRBD1	TRBV20-1	TRBJ1-2	TGCAGTGCCCTGGACAGGGGACGTGGCTACACCTTC	CSALDRGRGYTF
many	TRBD2	TRBV24-1	TRBJ2-5	TGTGCCACCAGCACTAGCGGGAGGGCCATCCAAGAGACCCAGTACTTC	CATSTSGRAIQETQYF
few	TRBD2	TRBV6-2/TRBV6-3	TRBJ2-1	TGTGCCAGCAGTTACTCTCTAGCGGGGGGGCGGGGCTACAATGAGCAGTTCTTC	CASSYSLAGGRGYNEQFF
.	TRBD2	TRBV11-2	TRBJ2-1	TGTGCCAGCAGCTTAGTGGCTAGCGGGAGCCTAGGTAGCTCCTACAATGAGCAGTTCTTC	CASSLVASGSLGSSYNEQFF
many	TRBD2	TRBV11-2	TRBJ2-1	TGTGCCAGCAGCTTAGGCCTACCGACTAGCGGGGCCGGATATGAGCAGTTCTTC	CASSLGLPTSGAGYEQFF
many	.	TRBV20-1	TRBJ1-2	TGCAGTGTCCTCAGGGGAGAGGGGGGCTACACCTTC	CSVLRGEGGYTF
many	TRBD2	TRBV7-2	TRBJ2-4	TGTGCCAGCAGCTTAGTAGCGGGGGACGGCATTCAGTACTTC	CASSLVAGDGIQYF